The T cell receptor (beta chain) described here comes from a study of beta chain features in type 1 diabetes. The study's findings and limits: Significant though moderate, a shortening of TCRB CDR3s appeared in all four CD4+ subsets of Type 1 diabetes patients.

This clone was seen a handful of times. Its antigen is not known. Only one heparinised blood draw was taken per donor, and its volume averaged approximately 0.11 L. Trimming cost V 7 bases and J 3 bases, with 7 bases left between them. CDR1 is MNHEY, CDR2 SVGAGI, per germline. This CDR3 spans 11 amino acids. Expressed TCRB transcripts got sequenced, as all isolated RNA was reverse transcribed. The protocol was immunoSEQ multiplex PCR, while the TCRdb copy is restricted to in-frame clones and leaves out a portion. The sample lists about 41,000 clones, around 63% occurring once. The sample comprised Tregs from blood. This chain connects TRBV6-5 to TRBJ2-7; D remains ambiguous. This clonotype was obtained from a man aged 25 to 40 with type 1 diabetes. Some clones in this sample may be carry-over from other donors' samples. The CDR3 protein is CASIFRYEQYF. CDR3 sequence (DNA): TGTGCCAGCATATTTCGCTACGAGCAGTACTTC.